This T cell receptor beta chain came from a study of post-analysis software for immune sequencing data. Study as a whole: Progressive-relapsing, secondary progressive and relapsing-remitting multiple sclerosis were among the disease courses included. Whole-study results and caveats: Five TRBV segments, including TRBV5-6, TRBV5-1 and TRBV20-1, were more frequent in patients than controls.

This clonotype showed up just a few times. Its matching antigen is unknown. Built from TCR beta cDNA, the libraries had unique molecular identifiers in them. TCRdb passed the PCR reads through MiXCR, listing each CDR3 protein once. The sample has some 890,000 distinct CDR3 sequences, about 50% seen once; the top ten hold roughly 4.4%. CDR3 length: 16 residues. CDR1 SGHRS and CDR2 YFSETQ come from the germline V gene. V usage is TRBV5-1 and J usage is TRBJ2-7; TRBD2 matches 10 bases. The DNA matches TRBJ2-5 better at its end, which makes the J call doubtful. The source is a girl aged 10-17 years with multiple sclerosis. Sequences were obtained from blood. CDR3 sequence reads: CASRIPRSGGQETQYF. Here the CDR3 DNA reads TGCGCCAGCCGAATTCCCCGTAGCGGGGGGCAGGAGACCCAGTACTTC.